The 18 T cell receptor beta chains in this list originate from one sample, sequenced in a study of memory CD4+ T cells and cytomegalovirus serostatus. The sort gate was single viable CD3+CD4+CD8-CD45RO+ cells for memory CD4+ T cells. The assay was immunoSEQ multiplex PCR, and TCRdb's table has in-frame clones only and misses some. Of 35,000 to 40,000 clones listed, roughly 85% are singletons. Material for sequencing was memory CD4+ T cells from blood. These receptors were collected from an adult in good health and CMV-seropositive.

This chain joins TRBV5-4 and TRBJ2-6; 7 bases match TRBD1. This CDR3 contains 16 residues. Germline CDR1 is SGHNT and CDR2 is YYREEE (reference sequence). Trimming cost V 4 bases and J 2 bases; bases outside gene matches: 6. DNA of the CDR3: TGTGCCAGCAGCACCGGGACAGCCCCTGGGGCCAACGTCCTGACTTTC. This gives the protein CASSTGTAPGANVLTF.

This chain connects TRBV11-3 to TRBJ2-5; a weak D match, TRBD1 (6 bases). Germline V CDR1 and CDR2: SGHNT, YENEEA. V lost 6 bases to trimming and J lost 2 bases, with 10 bases between them. CDR3 length: 13 residues. CDR3 amino acids: CASRGTGQETQYF. As DNA, the CDR3 is TGTGCCAGCAGAGGAACAGGGCAAGAGACCCAGTACTTC.

This clone has only one observation. This chain joins TRBV27 and TRBJ2-7; perhaps D is TRBD1 or TRBD2 (6 bases each). This CDR3 region has 16 residues. CDR1 MNHEY and CDR2 SMNVEV come from the germline V gene (reference sequence). Trimming removed 2 bases at V and 0 bases at J, with 14 bases between. The CDR3 loop reads CASSLLKGGSSYEQYF. Here the CDR3 DNA reads TGTGCCAGCAGTTTACTTAAGGGGGGTTCCTCCTACGAGCAGTACTTC.

This clone occurred a few times. The chain couples TRBV19 to TRBJ2-7; no clear D. Trimming stripped 5 bases from V and 6 bases from J, with 20 bases between. Germline V gene data show CDR1 as LNHDA and CDR2 as SQIVND (reference sequence). The CDR3 loop spans 15 amino acids. This chain's CDR3 is CASSEVTPFTGEQYF. In DNA form, the CDR3 reads TGTGCCAGTAGTGAAGTAACTCCCTTTACGGGCGAGCAGTACTTC.

The chain uses TRBV7-3 and TRBJ1-1; D is perhaps TRBD1 (5 bases). The germline gives CDR1 SGHTA, CDR2 FQGTGA. V was shortened by 1 base and J by 3 bases, with 9 bases between the two germline ends. There are 14 residues in the CDR3. The CDR3 nucleotides are TGTGCCAGCAGCTTAATGGGGCCCGACACTGAAGCTTTCTTT. This codes for CASSLMGPDTEAFF.

The chain joins TRBV2 to TRBJ2-5; 8 bases match TRBD2. CDR3 length: 14 amino acids. Germline V CDR1 and CDR2: SNHLY, FYNNEI. V lost 3 bases and J lost 5; bases outside the gene matches: 5. The DNA of the CDR3 is TGTGCCAGCAGTGATGGGACTAGAAGCGAGACCCAGTACTTC. As protein: CASSDGTRSETQYF.

The gene calls are TRBV5-1 and TRBJ1-6; 7 bases are a match to TRBD1. There are 15 residues in the CDR3. Per germline, CDR1 SGHRS and CDR2 YFSETQ. The V segment lost 0 bases and the J segment 6 bases; nucleotides outside the gene matches: 3. The CDR3 protein is CASSLDRGTNSPLHF. The CDR3 bases are TGCGCCAGCAGCTTGGACAGGGGAACTAATTCACCCCTCCACTTT.

This clone was observed once. The J gene is TRBJ1-1, the V gene TRBV5-1; TRBD1 aligns across 11 bases. Germline CDR1 and CDR2: SGHRS and YFSETQ. This CDR3 has 14 residues. The V gene end was trimmed by 4 bases and the J gene end by 7 bases; junction bases not matched to a gene: 6. CDR3 amino acids: CASSAGQGAFEAFF. The CDR3 nucleotides are TGCGCCAGCAGCGCCGGACAGGGGGCTTTTGAAGCTTTCTTT.

This chain joins TRBV5-4 and TRBJ1-2; D is possibly TRBD1 (5 bases). The CDR3 extends over 15 amino acids. Germline V lookup: CDR1 SGHNT, CDR2 YYREEE (reference sequence). V was cut by 0 bases and J by 2 bases, with 11 bases left in between. CDR3: CASSLEVRDNYGYTF. DNA of the CDR3: TGTGCCAGCAGCTTGGAAGTCCGGGACAACTATGGCTACACCTTC.

The J gene is TRBJ2-4, the V gene TRBV7-8, with 9 bases matching TRBD1. The CDR3 sequence is 14 residues long. V shed 4 bases and J 7 bases; nucleotides not matched to a gene: 5. Germline values: CDR1 SGHVS, CDR2 FQNEAQ. The CDR3 here is CASSSGTGLNIQYF. DNA for the CDR3: TGTGCCAGCAGCTCTGGGACAGGGCTGAACATTCAGTACTTC.

The gene calls are TRBV6-5 and TRBJ2-6, with TRBD2 matching over 11 bases. The CDR3 sequence is 15 residues long. V lost 5 bases to trimming and J lost 6 bases; unmatched junction nucleotides: 3. In germline, CDR1 is MNHEY, CDR2 SVGAGI. DNA of the CDR3: TGTGCCAGCAGTACGACTAGCGGGATGGCCAACGTCCTGACTTTC. Amino acid sequence: CASSTTSGMANVLTF.

This chain links TRBV2 with TRBJ2-7; TRBD2 agrees at 12 bases. With 7 bases clipped from V and 6 bases from J, the junction kept 4 bases outside the gene matches. Per the germline V gene, CDR1 is SNHLY and CDR2 is FYNNEI. CDR3 length equals 13 residues. CDR3 loop: CASTPGLAGEQYF. As DNA, the CDR3 is TGTGCCAGCACCCCGGGACTAGCGGGCGAGCAGTACTTC.

J is TRBJ1-2 and V is TRBV9; D possibly corresponds to TRBD1 (5 bases). The CDR3 covers 15 residues. The germline V gene encodes CDR1 SGDLS and CDR2 YYNGEE. Between the trimmed V and J ends, which lost 4 bases and 2 bases, there was a span of 15 bases. CDR3 DNA sequence: TGTGCCAGCAGCTTAGATGACAGTCCCAACTATGGCTACACCTTC. Translating it yields CASSLDDSPNYGYTF.

The DNA for the CDR3 is TGTGCCAGCAGGGGACAAATCACAGATACGCAGTATTTT. It specifies CASRGQITDTQYF. The rearrangement uses TRBV6-1 and TRBJ2-3, with a tentative D call TRBD1 (6 bases). Looked up from germline, CDR1 is MNHNS and CDR2 is SASEGT. V lost 6 bases and J 2 bases, leaving 9 bases between the germline ends. This CDR3 is built from 13 residues.

The chain links TRBV2 to TRBJ2-7; 9 bases are a match to TRBD1. This CDR3 is 16 amino acids long. Germline V CDR1 and CDR2: SNHLY, FYNNEI. V lost 2 bases to trimming and J lost 4 bases; unmatched junction nucleotides: 9. The CDR3 reads CASSESRTGDRYEQYF. In DNA, the CDR3 is TGTGCCAGCAGTGAAAGTAGGACAGGGGACCGATACGAGCAGTACTTC. Variable domain in full (rest from reference TRBV2 and TRBJ2-7): EPEVTQTPSHQVTQMGQEVILRCVPISNHLYFYWYRQILGQKVEFLVSFYNNEISEKSEIFDDQFSVERPDGSNFTLKIRSTKLEDSAMYFCASSESRTGDRYEQYFGPGTRLTVT.

The chain uses TRBV2 and TRBJ2-1; 15 bases match TRBD2. CDR3 length: 17 amino acids. Germline CDR1 SNHLY, CDR2 FYNNEI. V lost 5 bases, J lost 6 bases, and 8 bases stayed unmatched. The CDR3 here is CASSLGLAGGPGNEQFF. Here the CDR3 DNA reads TGTGCCAGCAGTCTTGGACTAGCGGGAGGGCCAGGCAATGAGCAGTTCTTC.

The rearrangement joins TRBV10-3 to TRBJ1-5; a possible D gene is TRBD1 (6 bases). CDR1 ENHRY and CDR2 SYGVKD come from the germline V gene. V was pared by 4 bases and J by 4 bases, with 8 bases between. This CDR3 is 13 amino acids long. The CDR3 loop is CAISGGANQPQHF. The CDR3 region has the DNA TGTGCCATCAGTGGGGGGGCAAATCAGCCCCAGCATTTT.

In DNA, the CDR3 is TGTGCCAGTTCGACCGGAACAGATACGCAGTATTTT. This gives the protein CASSTGTDTQYF. The chain uses TRBV28 and TRBJ2-3; D not resolved. The V gene lost 9 bases and the J gene lost 3 bases, with 10 bases spanning the gap. CDR3 length: 12 amino acids. Germline V gene lookup returns CDR1 MDHEN and CDR2 SYDVKM. The variable domain in full, completed from reference TRBV28 and TRBJ2-3, reads DVKVTQSSRYLVKRTGEKVFLECVQDMDHENMFWYRQDPGLGLRLIYFSYDVKMKEKGDIPEGYSVSREKKERFSLILESASTNQTSMYLCASSTGTDTQYFGPGTRLTVL.